What follows are 9 T cell receptor beta chains derived from one specimen sequenced in a study of cytomegalovirus exposure and HLA in healthy donors. The method was immunoSEQ multiplex PCR; TCRdb's version includes in-frame clones alone and lacks a portion of them. The table includes a few hundred thousand clones, approximately 88% detected once. The specimen sequenced was PBMCs. These receptors came from a man in his thirties or forties in good health and CMV-seronegative.

The chain couples TRBV6-6 to TRBJ1-4; a weak D match, TRBD1 (6 bases). Germline-derived CDR1 and CDR2 are MNHNY and SVGAGI (reference sequence). The CDR3 is made up of 14 amino acids. The V end lost 2 bases, the J end lost 4 bases, and 8 bases lay between the germline ends. This chain's CDR3 is CASSYDRSNEKLFF. For the CDR3, the DNA is TGTGCCAGCAGTTACGACAGGAGTAATGAAAAACTGTTTTTT.

The V call is TRBV5-1, the J call TRBJ2-6; tentative D call: TRBD1 (5 bases). The germline V gene has CDR1 SGHRS and CDR2 YFSETQ. V was clipped by 4 bases and J by 1 base, with 15 bases between them. CDR3 size: 17 residues. The CDR3: CASSPAFPGSGANVLTF. In DNA, the CDR3 is TGCGCCAGCAGCCCAGCTTTCCCAGGGTCTGGGGCCAACGTCCTGACTTTC.

The V gene is TRBV11-2, the J gene TRBJ2-1; a weak D match, TRBD2 (6 bases). Germline values: CDR1 SGHAT, CDR2 FQNNGV. Trimming removed 2 bases from V and 5 bases from J, with 13 bases in between. The CDR3 covers 15 residues. The CDR3 DNA sequence: TGTGCCAGCAGCTTAATCGGACTACCTCACAATGAGCAGTTCTTC. Amino acids: CASSLIGLPHNEQFF.

The CDR3: CASSLSQDSPLHF. In nucleotides, the CDR3 is TGTGCCAGCAGCTTATCCCAGGATTCACCCCTCCACTTT. The chain has TRBV11-2 and TRBJ1-6, with no clear D. This CDR3 has 13 amino acids. Looked up from germline, CDR1 is SGHAT and CDR2 is FQNNGV. Trimming shortened V by 2 bases and J by 8 bases, and 7 bases separated the two germline ends.

This clone showed up just a few times. The V gene is TRBV10-3, the J gene TRBJ1-2, with a possible D match to TRBD1 (6 bases). CDR1 and CDR2 from the germline V gene are ENHRY and SYGVKD. V dropped 10 bases and J dropped 1 base, with 16 bases sitting between them. CDR3 length: 14 residues. CDR3: CATTRGGDNYGYTF. The CDR3 coding sequence is TGTGCCACCACACGGGGGGGCGATAACTATGGCTACACCTTC.

This chain links TRBV10-2 with TRBJ2-6; possibly TRBD1 for D (6 bases). V was pared by 3 bases and J by 1 base, with 13 bases between. The CDR3 consists of 17 residues. Germline V lookup: CDR1 WSHSY, CDR2 SAAADI. The CDR3 DNA is TGCGCCAGCAGTGAAGCCAGGGGAATTTCTGGGGCCAACGTCCTGACTTTC. It codes for CASSEARGISGANVLTF.

This chain links TRBV6-1 with TRBJ2-5; no reliable D call. With 6 bases removed from V and 5 bases from J, the gap between germline ends came to 7 bases. Germline V gives CDR1 MNHNS, CDR2 SASEGT. The CDR3 loop spans 11 amino acids. CDR3 nucleotide sequence: TGTGCCAGCAGCCCTCGGGAGACCCAGTACTTC. Residues: CASSPRETQYF.

This chain connects TRBV10-1 to TRBJ2-1, with TRBD2 identical over 9 bases. Germline-derived CDR1 and CDR2 are WNHNN and SYGVQD (reference sequence). Trimming took 2 bases from V and 6 from J; bases not matched to a gene: 8. The CDR3 is 16 residues long. The CDR3 DNA is TGCGCCAGCAGTGAGGATCCAGCGGGGGGCTTCAATGAGCAGTTCTTC. Amino acids: CASSEDPAGGFNEQFF.

This clone appeared a single time. The CDR3 protein is CASSHGTRGDNEQFF. The DNA of the CDR3 is TGTGCCAGCAGCCACGGGACTAGGGGGGACAATGAGCAGTTCTTC. The chain is built from TRBV7-9 and TRBJ2-1; 8 bases are a match to TRBD2. With 5 bases clipped from V and 5 bases from J, the junction kept 8 bases outside the gene matches. The CDR3 covers 15 residues. Germline assignment: CDR1 SEHNR and CDR2 FQNEAQ (reference sequence).